The rows below give T cell receptor beta chains drawn from one sample of a study of T-cell memory formation after mild COVID-19. One entry per CDR3 protein, called by TCRdb with MiXCR from the 5' RACE reads. The table records 300,000 to 350,000 distinct CDR3 sequences, approximately 19% of them present only once. Input material: PBMCs or a T cell subset sorted from them (not recorded which). All receptors come from a man aged 18 to 30 who had mild COVID-19 (a few samples of this study predate the infection). Cell type and time point are not known. The conserved cysteine and the conserved F or W are not part of the CDR3 here.

V gene	CDR3 protein
TRBV30	ASTGSHQETQY
TRBV28	ASSSEQGAHTEAF
TRBV5-1	ASSIGGPGTF
TRBV7-8	ASSLALADEQY
TRBV28	ASSLGRENTEAF
TRBV5-1	ASSKLQLGGYT
TRBV5-1	ASSLTGTVANEKLF
TRBV7-9	ASSLGIDSYEQY
TRBV14	ASSQENSGVDTQY
TRBV9	ASSVAGLAGEETQY
TRBV12-3/TRBV12-4	ASSSIRDRGPESYNSPLH
TRBV18	ASSPTGLNYGYT
TRBV6-2/TRBV6-3	ASRLARDVGTQY
TRBV12-3/TRBV12-4	ASTPLGHLYSNQPQH
TRBV12-3/TRBV12-4	ASSLARAQPQH